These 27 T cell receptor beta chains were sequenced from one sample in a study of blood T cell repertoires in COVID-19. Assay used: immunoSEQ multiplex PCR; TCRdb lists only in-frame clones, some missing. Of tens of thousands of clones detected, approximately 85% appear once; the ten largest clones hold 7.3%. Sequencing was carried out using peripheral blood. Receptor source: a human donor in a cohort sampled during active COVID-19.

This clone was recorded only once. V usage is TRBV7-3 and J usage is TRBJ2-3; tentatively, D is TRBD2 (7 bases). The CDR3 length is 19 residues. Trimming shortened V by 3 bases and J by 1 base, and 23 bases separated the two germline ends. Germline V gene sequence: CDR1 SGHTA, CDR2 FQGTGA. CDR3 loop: CASSLDRPLRGKGTDTQYF. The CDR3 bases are TGTGCCAGCAGCTTGGACAGACCTTTGCGGGGGAAGGGCACAGATACGCAGTATTTT.

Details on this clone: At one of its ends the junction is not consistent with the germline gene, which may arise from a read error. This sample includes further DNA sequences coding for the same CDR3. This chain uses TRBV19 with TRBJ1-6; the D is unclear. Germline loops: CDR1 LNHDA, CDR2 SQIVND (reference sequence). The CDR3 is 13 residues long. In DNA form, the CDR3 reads TGTGCCAGTAGTATAGACCTAGATTCGCCCCTCCACTTT. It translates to CASSIDLDSPLHF.

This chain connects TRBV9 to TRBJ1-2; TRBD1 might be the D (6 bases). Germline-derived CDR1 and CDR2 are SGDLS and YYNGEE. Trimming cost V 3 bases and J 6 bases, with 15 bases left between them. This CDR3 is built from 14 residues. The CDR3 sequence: CASSAGTIGNGYTF. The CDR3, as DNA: TGTGCCAGCAGCGCTGGGACAATCGGGAATGGCTACACCTTC.

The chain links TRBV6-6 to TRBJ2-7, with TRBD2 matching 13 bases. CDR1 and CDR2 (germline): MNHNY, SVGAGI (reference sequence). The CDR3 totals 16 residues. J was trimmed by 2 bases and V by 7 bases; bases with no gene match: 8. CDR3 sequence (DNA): TGTGCCAGCACTATTCCGACTAGCGGGGGGCCCTACGAGCAGTACTTC. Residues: CASTIPTSGGPYEQYF.

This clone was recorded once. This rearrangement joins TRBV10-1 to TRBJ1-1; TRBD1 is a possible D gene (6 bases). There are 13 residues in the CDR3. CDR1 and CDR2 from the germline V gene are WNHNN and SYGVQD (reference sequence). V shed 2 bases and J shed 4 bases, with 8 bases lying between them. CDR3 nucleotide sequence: TGCGCCAGCAGTGAGGGGGACATCACTGAAGCTTTCTTT. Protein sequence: CASSEGDITEAFF.

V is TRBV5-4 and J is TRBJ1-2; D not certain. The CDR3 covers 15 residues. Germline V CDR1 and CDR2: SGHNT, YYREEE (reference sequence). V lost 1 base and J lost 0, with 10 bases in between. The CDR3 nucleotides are TGTGCCAGCAGCTTGTTGGCGGCCCCTAACTATGGCTACACCTTC. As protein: CASSLLAAPNYGYTF. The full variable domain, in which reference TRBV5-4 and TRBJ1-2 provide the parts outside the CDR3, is ETGVTQSPTHLIKTRGQQVTLRCSSQSGHNTVSWYQQALGQGPQFIFQYYREEENGRGNFPPRFSGLQFPNYSSELNVNALELDDSALYLCASSLLAAPNYGYTFGSGTRLTVV.

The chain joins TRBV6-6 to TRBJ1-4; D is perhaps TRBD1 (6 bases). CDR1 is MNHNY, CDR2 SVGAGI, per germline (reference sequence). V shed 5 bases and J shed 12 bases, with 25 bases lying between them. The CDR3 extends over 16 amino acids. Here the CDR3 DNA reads TGTGCCAGCAGTCCAACAGGGACTTCCTTAGGGGGGGAACTGTTTTTT. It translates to CASSPTGTSLGGELFF.

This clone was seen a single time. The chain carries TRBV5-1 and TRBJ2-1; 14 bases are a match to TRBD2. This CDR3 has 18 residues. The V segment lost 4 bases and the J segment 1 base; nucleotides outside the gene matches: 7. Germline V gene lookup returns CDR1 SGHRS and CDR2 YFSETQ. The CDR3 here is CASSPGLAGVGSYNEQFF. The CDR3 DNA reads TGCGCCAGCAGCCCGGGACTAGCGGGAGTCGGGTCCTACAATGAGCAGTTCTTC.

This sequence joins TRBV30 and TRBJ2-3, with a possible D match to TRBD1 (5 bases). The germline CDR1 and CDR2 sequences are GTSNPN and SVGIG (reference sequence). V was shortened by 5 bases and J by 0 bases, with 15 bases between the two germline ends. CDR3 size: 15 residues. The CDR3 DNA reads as TGTGCCTGGGTTAACCCGAGACAGAGCACAGATACGCAGTATTTT. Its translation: CAWVNPRQSTDTQYF.

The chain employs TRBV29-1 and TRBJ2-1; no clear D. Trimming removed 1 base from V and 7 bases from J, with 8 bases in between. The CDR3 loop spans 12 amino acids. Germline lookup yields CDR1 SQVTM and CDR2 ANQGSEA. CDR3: CSVEGSRNEQFF. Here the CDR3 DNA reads TGCAGCGTTGAAGGGTCGCGGAATGAGCAGTTCTTC.

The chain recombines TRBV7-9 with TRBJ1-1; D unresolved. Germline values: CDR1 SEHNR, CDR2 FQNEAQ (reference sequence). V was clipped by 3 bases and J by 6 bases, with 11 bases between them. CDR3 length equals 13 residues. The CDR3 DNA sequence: TGTGCCAGCAGCTTGGCGGGCGGCGCTGAAGCTTTCTTT. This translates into CASSLAGGAEAFF.

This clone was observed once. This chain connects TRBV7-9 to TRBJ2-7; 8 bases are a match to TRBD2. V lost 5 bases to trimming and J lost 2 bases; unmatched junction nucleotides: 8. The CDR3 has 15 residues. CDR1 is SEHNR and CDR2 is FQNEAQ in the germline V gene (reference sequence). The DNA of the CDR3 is TGTGCCAGCAGCGCACTAGCGGACTTAACCTACGAGCAGTACTTC. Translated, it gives CASSALADLTYEQYF.

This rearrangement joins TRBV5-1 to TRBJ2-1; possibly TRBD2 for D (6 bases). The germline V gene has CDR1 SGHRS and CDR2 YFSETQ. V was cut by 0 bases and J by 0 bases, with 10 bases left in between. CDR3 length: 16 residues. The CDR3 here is CASSLDGGFSYNEQFF. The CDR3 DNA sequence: TGCGCCAGCAGCTTGGATGGGGGGTTCTCCTACAATGAGCAGTTCTTC.

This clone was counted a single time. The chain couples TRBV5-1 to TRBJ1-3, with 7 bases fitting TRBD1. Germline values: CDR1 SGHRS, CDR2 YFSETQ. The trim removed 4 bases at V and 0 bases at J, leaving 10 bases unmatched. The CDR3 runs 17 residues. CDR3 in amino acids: CASSPNQGVLSGNTIYF. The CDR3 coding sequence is TGCGCCAGCAGCCCCAATCAGGGGGTCCTCTCTGGAAACACCATATATTTT.

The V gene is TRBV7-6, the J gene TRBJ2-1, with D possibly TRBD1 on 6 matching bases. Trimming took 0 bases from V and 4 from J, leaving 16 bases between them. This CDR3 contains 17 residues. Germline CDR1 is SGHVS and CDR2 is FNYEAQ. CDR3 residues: CASSLAGAEGVYNEQFF. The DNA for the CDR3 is TGTGCCAGCAGCTTAGCGGGGGCTGAGGGGGTTTACAATGAGCAGTTCTTC.

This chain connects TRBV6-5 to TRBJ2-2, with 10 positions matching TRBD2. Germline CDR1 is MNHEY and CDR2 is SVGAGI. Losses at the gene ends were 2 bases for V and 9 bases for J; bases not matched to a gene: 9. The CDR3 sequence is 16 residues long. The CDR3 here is CASSYGASGGWWELFF. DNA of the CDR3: TGTGCCAGCAGTTACGGGGCTAGCGGGGGATGGTGGGAGCTGTTTTTT.

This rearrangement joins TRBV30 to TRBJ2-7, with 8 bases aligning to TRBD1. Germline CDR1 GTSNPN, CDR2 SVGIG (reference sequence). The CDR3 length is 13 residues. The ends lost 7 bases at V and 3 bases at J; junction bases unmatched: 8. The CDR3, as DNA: TGTGCCTCCAGGACAGGGACGGGCTACGAGCAGTACTTC. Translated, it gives CASRTGTGYEQYF.

This CDR3 reads CASSLSSGFTDTQYF. The CDR3, as DNA: TGTGCCAGCAGCTTAAGTTCAGGGTTCACAGATACGCAGTATTTT. The rearrangement links TRBV7-9 to TRBJ2-3, with TRBD1 as a possible D gene (5 bases). From germline, CDR1 is SEHNR and CDR2 FQNEAQ (reference sequence). The CDR3 extends over 15 amino acids. V was pared by 2 bases and J by 2 bases, with 11 bases between.

CDR3 in DNA: TGTGCCAGCTCACCGGGGACAGGAGAGAACGAGCAGTACTTC. Protein product: CASSPGTGENEQYF. The V call is TRBV18, the J call TRBJ2-7; 8 positions agree with TRBD1. The CDR3 loop spans 14 amino acids. CDR1 and CDR2 from the germline V gene are KGHSH and LQKENI. The V and J ends lost 3 bases and 5 bases, in that order; junction bases with no gene match: 6.

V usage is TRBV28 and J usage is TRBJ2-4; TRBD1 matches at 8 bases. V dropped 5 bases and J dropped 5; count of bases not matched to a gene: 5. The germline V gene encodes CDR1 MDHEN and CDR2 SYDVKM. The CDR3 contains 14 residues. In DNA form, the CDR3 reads TGTGCCAGCAGTAGGACAGGGTCCGAAAACATTCAGTACTTC. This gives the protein CASSRTGSENIQYF.

Here the CDR3 reads CASSTSGARYGYTF. The CDR3 nucleotides are TGTGCCAGCAGTACCTCAGGGGCCCGCTATGGCTACACCTTC. This chain uses TRBV6-5 with TRBJ1-2; a weak D match, TRBD1 (6 bases). Trimming cost V 5 bases and J 4 bases, with 14 bases left between them. Per the germline V gene, CDR1 is MNHEY and CDR2 is SVGAGI. The length of the CDR3 is 14 residues.

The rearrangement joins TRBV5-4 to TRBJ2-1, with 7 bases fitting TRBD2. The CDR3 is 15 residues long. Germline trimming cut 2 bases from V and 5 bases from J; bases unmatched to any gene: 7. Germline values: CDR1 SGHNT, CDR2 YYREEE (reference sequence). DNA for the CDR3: TGTGCCAGCAGCTTCCCAGCGGGGACTAACAATGAGCAGTTCTTC. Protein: CASSFPAGTNNEQFF.

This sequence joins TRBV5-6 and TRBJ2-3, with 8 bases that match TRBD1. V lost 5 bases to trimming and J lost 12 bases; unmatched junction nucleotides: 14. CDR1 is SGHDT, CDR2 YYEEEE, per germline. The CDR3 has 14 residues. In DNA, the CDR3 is TGTGCCAGCAGTCCAGGGACAGGAGAAATAGTTCAGTATTTT. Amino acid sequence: CASSPGTGEIVQYF.

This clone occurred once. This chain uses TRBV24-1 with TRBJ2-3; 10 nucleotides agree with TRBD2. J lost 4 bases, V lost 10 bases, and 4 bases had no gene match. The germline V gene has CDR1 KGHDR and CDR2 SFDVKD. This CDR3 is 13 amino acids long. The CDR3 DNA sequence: TGTGCCACTCAGCGGGGGGGGGCAGATACGCAGTATTTT. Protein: CATQRGGADTQYF.

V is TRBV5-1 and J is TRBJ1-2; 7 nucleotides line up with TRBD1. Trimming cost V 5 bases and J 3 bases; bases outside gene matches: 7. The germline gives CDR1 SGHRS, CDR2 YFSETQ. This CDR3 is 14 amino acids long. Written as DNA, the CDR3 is TGCGCCAGCAGTCACGCGGGGACAGACTATGGCTACACCTTC. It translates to CASSHAGTDYGYTF.

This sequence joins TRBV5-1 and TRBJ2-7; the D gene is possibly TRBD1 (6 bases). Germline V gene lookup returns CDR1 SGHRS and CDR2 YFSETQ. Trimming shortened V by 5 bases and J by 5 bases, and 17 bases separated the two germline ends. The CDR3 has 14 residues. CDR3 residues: CASRGTPTRDEQYF. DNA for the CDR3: TGCGCCAGCAGGGGGACACCGACGAGGGACGAGCAGTACTTC.

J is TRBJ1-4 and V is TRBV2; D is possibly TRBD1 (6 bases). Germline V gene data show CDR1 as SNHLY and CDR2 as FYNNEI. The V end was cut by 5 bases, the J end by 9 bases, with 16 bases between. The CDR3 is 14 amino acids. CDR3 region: CASSRDKSFKKLFF. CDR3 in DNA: TGTGCCAGCAGTAGGGACAAGTCCTTCAAAAAACTGTTTTTT.